This record covers a single T cell receptor beta chain. Its antigen is undetermined. In patients aged 18 to 65, hyperthyroidism was newly diagnosed, with duration under 2 months. This entry belongs to a study of T cells in Graves' hyperthyroidism and ophthalmopathy. Findings and caveats of the study: In blood, most of the thyroid clonotypes expanded above 0.001 were also present.

This CDR3 spans 14 amino acids. V shed 7 bases and J 3 bases; nucleotides not matched to a gene: 9. Germline CDR1 is MNHNS and CDR2 is SASEGT. Using RNA transcripts as the source, TCR beta CDR3 regions were amplified. The study used the HTBI primer set for a first-round RT-PCR of the TCR CDR3. TCRdb re-analysed the multiplex PCR reads in MiXCR, keeping a single row per CDR3 protein. The sample carries 750,000 to 900,000 distinct CDR3 sequences, over 35% recorded once. The sample was blood. The chain employs TRBV6-1 and TRBJ2-7; TRBD1 aligns across 7 bases. The clonotype was recovered from a man between 18 and 29 years old with Graves' hyperthyroidism. CDR3 nucleotides: TGTGCCAGCACACCCGGGACAGTGATCTACGAGCAGTACTTC. Amino acids: CASTPGTVIYEQYF.